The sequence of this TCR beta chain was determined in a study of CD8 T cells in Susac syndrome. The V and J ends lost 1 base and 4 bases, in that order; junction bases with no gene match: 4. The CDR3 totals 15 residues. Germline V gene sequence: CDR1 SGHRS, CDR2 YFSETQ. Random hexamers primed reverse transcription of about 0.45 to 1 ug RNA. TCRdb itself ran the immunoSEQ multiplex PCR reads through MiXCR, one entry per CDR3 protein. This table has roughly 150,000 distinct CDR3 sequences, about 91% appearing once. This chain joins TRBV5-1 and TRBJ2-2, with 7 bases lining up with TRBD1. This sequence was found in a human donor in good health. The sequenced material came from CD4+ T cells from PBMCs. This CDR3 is CASSLWTGTTGELFF. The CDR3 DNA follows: TGCGCCAGCAGCTTGTGGACAGGTACCACCGGGGAGCTGTTTTTT. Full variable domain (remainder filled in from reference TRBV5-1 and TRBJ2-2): KAGVTQTPRYLIKTRGQQVTLSCSPISGHRSVSWYQQTPGQGLQFLFEYFSETQRNKGNFPGRFSGRQFSNSRSEMNVSTLELGDSALYLCASSLWTGTTGELFFGEGSRLTVL.